The entry below describes one TCR beta chain. The donors were healthy bone marrow donors. This record belongs to a study of cytomegalovirus exposure and HLA in healthy donors. On the study more broadly: HLA-typed donors were the source of around 85 million unique TCRs held in an early data release.

This PCR relied on a set of 60 Vbeta primers and 13 Jbeta primers. The data were produced by immunoSEQ multiplex PCR, yet TCRdb's version contains in-frame clones alone and is incomplete. The table records about 150,000 clones, roughly 80% of them present only once. Germline V lookup: CDR1 SGHTA, CDR2 FQGNSA. This CDR3 is built from 15 residues. V lost 1 base and J lost 4; bases outside the gene matches: 4. The V and J genes are TRBV7-2 and TRBJ1-3, with TRBD1 identical over 7 bases. The sequenced material came from PBMCs. This receptor was taken from a woman in her twenties or thirties in good health and CMV-seronegative. The CDR3: CASSLEGTAGNTIYF. For the CDR3, the DNA is TGTGCCAGCAGCTTAGAGGGGACAGCCGGAAACACCATATATTTT.